This T cell receptor (beta chain) was sequenced during a study of shared clonotypes between healthy human individuals. Only CD45RO-negative cells positively selected for CCR7 counted as naive CD8 cells, so terminally differentiated effector memory CD45RA+ cells were excluded. Of note for this clone: Its antigen is not known.

Replicate PCRs for sorted subsets used around 200 ng DNA; this equaled 25,000 to 30,000 T cell genomes. In the original analysis: Quality scores were absent from the junction-only immunoSEQ sequences, so filtering differed. The assay was immunoSEQ multiplex PCR, and TCRdb's table has in-frame clones only and misses some. D and trimming were read from the DNA, whereas the V and J calls and clone size are those reported in that table. The repertoire holds some 2 million clones, with 85% to 95% as singletons. Study-wide results and caveats: Naive subsets generally exceeded memory subsets in estimated richness.

This TCR derives from a man aged 18 to 29 in good health. The sample comprised naive CD8+ T cells sorted from blood.

The DNA of the CDR3 is TGTGCCAGCAGCCCACATCTAGCGGGAGGGTTCGGGGAGACCCAGTACTTC. Translating it yields CASSPHLAGGFGETQYF. The chain combines TRBV9 with TRBJ2-5, with TRBD2 matching 12 bases. Looked up from germline, CDR1 is SGDLS and CDR2 is YYNGEE. The CDR3 spans 17 residues. V was clipped by 4 bases and J by 5 bases; unmatched bases: 12.